This T cell receptor (beta chain) originates from a study of PD-1 blockade in classical Hodgkin lymphoma. At the level of the study: Patients were dosed intravenously with nivolumab at 3 mg/kg every 2 weeks.

Every patient relapsed after autologous stem cell transplantation, and brentuximab vedotin exposure varied. The patients, who had relapsed/refractory classical Hodgkin lymphoma, achieved best responses of complete response, partial response or progressive disease. General study results and limits: Newly diagnosed patients were reported to exhibit reduced baseline TCR diversity relative to healthy donors. Complete responders' baseline diversity resembled that of newly diagnosed patients.

The table came from immunoSEQ multiplex PCR; TCRdb's copy has only in-frame clones and leaves some out. Altogether 89,000 or so clones are present, around nine tenths being singletons, with the ten largest covering about 2.7%. Germline CDR1 reads LNHNV; CDR2 reads YYDKDF (reference sequence). The CDR3 loop spans 19 amino acids. Trimming at V came to 0 bases and at J to 0 bases, leaving 11 bases not matched to a gene. This clone was seen just once. Its antigen is still unknown. The chain combines TRBV15 with TRBJ1-5, with 7 bases aligning to TRBD1. This TCR was recovered from a human donor with classical Hodgkin lymphoma. The source material was peripheral blood mononuclear cells (PBMCs), sampled before the second cycle of nivolumab. In nucleotides, the CDR3 is TGTGCCACCAGCAGAGATCGGGACAGTATAACATATAGCAATCAGCCCCAGCATTTT. It codes for CATSRDRDSITYSNQPQHF.